The sequence of this T cell receptor beta chain was determined in a study of OX40 agonist ivuxolimab in advanced cancers. In the study overall: Every 2 weeks, patients got intravenous ivuxolimab at one of six dose levels (0.01-10 mg/kg).

A remark on this clone: Antigen: not known.

Sampled blood was obtained at baseline, cycle 4 day 1, and cycle 7 day 1. Using immunoSEQ multiplex PCR, the repertoire was profiled, and TCRdb retains in-frame clones only, with some absent. This table holds approximately 70,000 clones, approximately 85% found once. Germline assignment: CDR1 KGHSH and CDR2 LQKENI. The CDR3 consists of 13 residues. Trimming pared 9 bases from V and 1 base from J, leaving 12 bases between. Whole-study findings and limits: Relative to CD4+ cells, CD8+ T cells on average had more expanded clones. CD4+ and CD8+ T cells in blood underwent clonal expansion by week 6 at 0.1 to 3.0 mg/kg.

Sample: CD4+ or CD8+ T cells sorted from blood, taken in a trial of the OX40 agonist ivuxolimab. The receptor was derived from an adult with an advanced solid tumor such as melanoma, head and neck, liver or kidney cancer. This chain joins TRBV18 and TRBJ1-1; no firm D call. The CDR3 is CASSTSRNTEAFF. CDR3 sequence (DNA): TGTGCCAGTTCCACGTCTAGGAACACTGAAGCTTTCTTT.